A selection of T cell receptor beta chains follows, all from one sample in a study of technical replicates of blood from a handful of donors. Clones were sequenced by immunoSEQ multiplex PCR, and TCRdb holds only the in-frame ones, with some missing. The sample lists 75,000 to 90,000 clones, 85% to 95% occurring once. What was sequenced was T cells isolated from PBMCs. These receptors were taken from a human donor in good health. Both conserved end residues are trimmed from each CDR3.

V	J	length	CDR3
TRBV7-9	TRBJ1-2	11	ASSLRSGGSYT
TRBV10-3	TRBJ2-7	12	AISEQGTTYEQY
TRBV5-1	TRBJ1-2	13	ASRPSDLGGYGYT
TRBV12-5	TRBJ2-1	17	ASGLGLAGGIKTYNEQF
TRBV7-9	TRBJ2-7	12	ASSPTDGTYEQY
TRBV11-3	TRBJ1-1	11	ASSSGWTDEAF
TRBV4-1	TRBJ1-1	12	ASSSFALRGLAF
TRBV6-5	TRBJ2-1	13	ASSYLGGLGNEQF
TRBV18	TRBJ1-1	11	ASSRRGTEEAF
TRBV7-9	TRBJ1-1	11	ASSSPENTEAF
TRBV5-1	TRBJ2-1	13	ASSSSGRSDNEQF
TRBV12-5	TRBJ2-1	11	ASGSDRGNEQF
TRBV15	TRBJ1-5	14	ATSRGGNRGNQPQH
TRBV7-2	TRBJ1-4	10	ASSPLQGRLF
TRBV5-6	TRBJ2-7	10	ASRSGVHEQY
TRBV25-1	TRBJ1-1	11	ASRGQLNTEAF
TRBV18	TRBJ1-4	18	ASSPEGQVICHRTNEKLF
TRBV5-1	TRBJ2-1	10	ASSLRGDEQF
TRBV28	TRBJ2-1	11	ASSLTGINEQF
TRBV7-6	TRBJ2-1	16	ASSLEVTGGLSSYEQF